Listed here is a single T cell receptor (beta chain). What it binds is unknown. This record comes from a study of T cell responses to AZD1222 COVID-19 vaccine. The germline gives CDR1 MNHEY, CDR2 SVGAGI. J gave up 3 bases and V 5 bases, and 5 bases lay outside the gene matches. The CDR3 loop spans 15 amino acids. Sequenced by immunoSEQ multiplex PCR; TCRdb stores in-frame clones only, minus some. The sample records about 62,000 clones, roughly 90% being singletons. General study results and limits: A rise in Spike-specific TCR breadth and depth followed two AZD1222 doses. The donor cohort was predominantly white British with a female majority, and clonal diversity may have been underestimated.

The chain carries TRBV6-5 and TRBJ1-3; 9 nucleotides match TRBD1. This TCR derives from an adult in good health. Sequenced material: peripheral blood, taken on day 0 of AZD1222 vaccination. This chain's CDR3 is CASSLTGGFGNTIYF. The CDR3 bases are TGTGCCAGCAGTCTCACAGGGGGCTTTGGAAACACCATATATTTT.